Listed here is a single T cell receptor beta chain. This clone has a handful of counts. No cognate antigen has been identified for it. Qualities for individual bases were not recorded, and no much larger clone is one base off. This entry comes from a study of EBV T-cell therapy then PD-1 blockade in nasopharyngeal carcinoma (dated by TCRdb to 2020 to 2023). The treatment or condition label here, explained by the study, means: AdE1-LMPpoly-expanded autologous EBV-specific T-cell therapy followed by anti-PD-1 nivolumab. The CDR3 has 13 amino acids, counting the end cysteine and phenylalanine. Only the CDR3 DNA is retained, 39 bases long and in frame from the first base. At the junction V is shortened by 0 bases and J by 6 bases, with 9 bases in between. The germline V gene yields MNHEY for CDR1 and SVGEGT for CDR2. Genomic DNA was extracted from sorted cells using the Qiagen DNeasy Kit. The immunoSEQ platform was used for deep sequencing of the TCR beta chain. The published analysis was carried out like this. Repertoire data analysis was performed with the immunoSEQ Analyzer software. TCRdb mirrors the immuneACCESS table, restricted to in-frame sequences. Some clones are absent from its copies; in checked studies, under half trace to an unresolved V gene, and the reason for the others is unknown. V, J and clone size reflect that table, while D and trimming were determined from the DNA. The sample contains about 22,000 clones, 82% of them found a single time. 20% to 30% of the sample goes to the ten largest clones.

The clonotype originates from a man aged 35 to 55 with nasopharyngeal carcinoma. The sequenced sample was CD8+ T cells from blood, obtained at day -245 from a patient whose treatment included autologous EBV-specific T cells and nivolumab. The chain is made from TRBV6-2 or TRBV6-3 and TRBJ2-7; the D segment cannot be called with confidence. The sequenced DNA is TGTGCCAGCAGTTACTCGGCAGAAAGCGAGCAGTACTTC. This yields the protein CASSYSAESEQYF.